This T cell receptor (beta chain) is from a study of graft-versus-host responses after intestinal transplantation. Produced via immunoSEQ multiplex PCR; TCRdb's table is partial and in-frame only. The sample holds 130,000 to 150,000 clones, around 90% seen once. This clone was counted only a few times. Antigen unknown. V lost 0 bases and J lost 3, with 10 bases in between. This CDR3 has 16 amino acids. Germline V gene sequence: CDR1 SGDLS, CDR2 YYNGEE. Findings and caveats of the study: Recipient bone marrow held GvH clones, some seen earlier in ileum or blood. Individuals who had graft-donor T cell macrochimerism had allografts that showed high graft-versus-host to host-versus-graft clonal ratios.

Source: unstimulated CD4+ T cells sorted from spleen or lymph node cells, taken before intestinal transplant. The TCR was taken from a human donor who received an intestinal transplant. The genes are TRBV9 and TRBJ2-6; D is ambiguous. CDR3 protein: CASSVGGSGGANVLTF. The CDR3 region has the DNA TGTGCCAGCAGCGTAGGGGGTAGTGGTGGGGCCAACGTCCTGACTTTC.